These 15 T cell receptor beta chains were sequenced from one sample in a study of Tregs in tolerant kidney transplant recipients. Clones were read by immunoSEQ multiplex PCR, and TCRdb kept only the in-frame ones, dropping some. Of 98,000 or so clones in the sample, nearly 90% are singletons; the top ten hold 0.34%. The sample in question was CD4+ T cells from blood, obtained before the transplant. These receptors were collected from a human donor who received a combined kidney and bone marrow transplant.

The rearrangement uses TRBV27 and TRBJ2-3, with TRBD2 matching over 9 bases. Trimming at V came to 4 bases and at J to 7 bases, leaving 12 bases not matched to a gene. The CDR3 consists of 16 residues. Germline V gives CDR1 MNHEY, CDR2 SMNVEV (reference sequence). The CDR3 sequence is CASSSTQASGTHTQYF. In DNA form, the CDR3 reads TGTGCCAGCAGTTCCACCCAGGCTAGCGGGACCCATACGCAGTATTTT.

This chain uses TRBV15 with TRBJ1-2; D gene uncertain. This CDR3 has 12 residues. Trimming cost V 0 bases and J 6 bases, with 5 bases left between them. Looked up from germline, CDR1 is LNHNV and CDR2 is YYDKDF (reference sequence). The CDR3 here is CATSRDSDGYTF. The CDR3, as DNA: TGTGCCACCAGCAGAGATAGCGATGGCTACACCTTC.

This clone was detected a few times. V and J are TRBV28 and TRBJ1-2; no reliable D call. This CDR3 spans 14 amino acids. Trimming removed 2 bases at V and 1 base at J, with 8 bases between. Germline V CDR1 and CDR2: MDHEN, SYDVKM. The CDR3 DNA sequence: TGTGCCAGCAGTTTAAGGCGGAATAACTATGGCTACACCTTC. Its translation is CASSLRRNNYGYTF.

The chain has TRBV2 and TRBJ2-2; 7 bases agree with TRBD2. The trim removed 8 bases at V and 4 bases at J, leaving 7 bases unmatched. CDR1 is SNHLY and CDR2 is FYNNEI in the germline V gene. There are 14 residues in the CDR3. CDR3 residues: CASRDPGGTGELFF. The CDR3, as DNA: TGTGCCAGCCGGGACCCGGGAGGCACCGGGGAGCTGTTTTTT.

The CDR3 region has the DNA TGTGCCAGCAGCCCCCGGACTAGCGGGAGAACCGGGGAGCTGTTTTTT. This codes for CASSPRTSGRTGELFF. The chain combines TRBV5-4 with TRBJ2-2; 13 bases map to TRBD2. V shed 4 bases and J 5 bases; nucleotides not matched to a gene: 5. Germline V CDR1 and CDR2: SGHNT, YYREEE (reference sequence). The CDR3 consists of 16 residues.

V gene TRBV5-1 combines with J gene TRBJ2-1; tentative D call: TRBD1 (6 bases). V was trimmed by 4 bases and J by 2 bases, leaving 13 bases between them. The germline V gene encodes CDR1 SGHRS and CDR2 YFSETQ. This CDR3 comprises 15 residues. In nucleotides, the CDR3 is TGCGCCAGCAGCCCGGCAGGGGTTGCCTACAATGAGCAGTTCTTC. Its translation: CASSPAGVAYNEQFF.

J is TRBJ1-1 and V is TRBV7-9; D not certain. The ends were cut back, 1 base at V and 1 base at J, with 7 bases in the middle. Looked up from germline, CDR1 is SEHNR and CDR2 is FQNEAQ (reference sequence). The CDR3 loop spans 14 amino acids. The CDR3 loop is CASSLDPSNTEAFF. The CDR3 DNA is TGTGCCAGCAGCTTAGATCCATCGAACACTGAAGCTTTCTTT.

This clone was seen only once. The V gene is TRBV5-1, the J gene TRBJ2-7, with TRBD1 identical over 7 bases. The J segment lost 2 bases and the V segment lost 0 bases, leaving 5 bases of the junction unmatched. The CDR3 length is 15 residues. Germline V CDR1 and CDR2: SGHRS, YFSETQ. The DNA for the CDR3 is TGCGCCAGCAGCTTGGGGACAGGCTCAACCTACGAGCAGTACTTC. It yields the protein CASSLGTGSTYEQYF.

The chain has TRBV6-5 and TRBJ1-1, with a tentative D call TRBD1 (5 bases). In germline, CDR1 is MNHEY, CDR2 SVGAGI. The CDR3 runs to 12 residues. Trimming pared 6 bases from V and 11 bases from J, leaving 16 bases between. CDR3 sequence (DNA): TGTGCCAGCAGAGAAGACTCGGGGGGGGCTTTCTTT. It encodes CASREDSGGAFF.

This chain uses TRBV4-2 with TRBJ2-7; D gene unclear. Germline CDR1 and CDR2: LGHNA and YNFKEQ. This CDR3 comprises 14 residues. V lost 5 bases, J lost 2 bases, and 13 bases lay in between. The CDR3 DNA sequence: TGTGCCAGCAGCGCAAACCCGCAGGCCTACGAGCAGTACTTC. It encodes CASSANPQAYEQYF.

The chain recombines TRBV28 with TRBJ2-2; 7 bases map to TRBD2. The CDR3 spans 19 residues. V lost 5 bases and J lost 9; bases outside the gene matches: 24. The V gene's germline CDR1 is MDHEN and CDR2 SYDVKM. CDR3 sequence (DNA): TGTGCCAGCAGTCGCAACTGGGGCAGGGAGCGCGGGGAGGGAAGGGAGCTGTTTTTT. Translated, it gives CASSRNWGRERGEGRELFF.

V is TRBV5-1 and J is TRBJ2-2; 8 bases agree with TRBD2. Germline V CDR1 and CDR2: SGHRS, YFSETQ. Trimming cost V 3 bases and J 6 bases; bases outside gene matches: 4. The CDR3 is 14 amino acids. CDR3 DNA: TGCGCCAGCAGCTCGGGACTAGGAGCCGGGGAGCTGTTTTTT. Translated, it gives CASSSGLGAGELFF.

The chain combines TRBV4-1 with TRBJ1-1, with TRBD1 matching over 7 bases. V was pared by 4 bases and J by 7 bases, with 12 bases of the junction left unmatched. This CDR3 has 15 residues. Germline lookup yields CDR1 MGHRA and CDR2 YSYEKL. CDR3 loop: CASSRGRTGGLEAFF. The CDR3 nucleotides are TGCGCCAGCAGCCGAGGTAGGACAGGCGGGCTTGAAGCTTTCTTT.

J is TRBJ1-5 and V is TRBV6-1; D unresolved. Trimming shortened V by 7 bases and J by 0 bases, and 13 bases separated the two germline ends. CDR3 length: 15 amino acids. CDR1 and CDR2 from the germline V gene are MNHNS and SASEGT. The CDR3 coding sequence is TGTGCCAGCATTCTTAGCAGTCATAGCAATCAGCCCCAGCATTTT. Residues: CASILSSHSNQPQHF.

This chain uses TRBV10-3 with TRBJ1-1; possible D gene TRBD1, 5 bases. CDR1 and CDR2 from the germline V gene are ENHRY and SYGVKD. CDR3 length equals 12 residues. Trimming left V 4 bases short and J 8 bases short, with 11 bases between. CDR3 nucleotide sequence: TGTGCCATCAGTGGGCAGGGAACAGAAGCTTTCTTT. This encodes CAISGQGTEAFF.